This TCR beta chain comes out of a study of breast tumors, draining lymph nodes, adjacent tissues (dated by TCRdb to between 2015 and 2016). Notes on the research overall: Breast cancer patients provided tumor, adjacent nontumor tissue and axillary lymph nodes, and the study compared the TCR beta repertoires across these three sources. In human breast cancer, the study set out to evaluate how tumor, surrounding tissue and draining lymph node repertoires relate to one another and whether T cells may move between these sites. Study-wide findings and limitations: Tumors showed preferential V and J gene usage, and their T-cell repertoire diversity fell below that of lymph nodes yet above that of nontumor tissue. Tumor and nontumor tissue repertoires were found to be significantly more similar in luminal-like than in basal-like breast cancer. The study presented the conclusion that tumor T cells originate in lymph nodes as consistent with a hypothesis, not as something directly demonstrated. A scenario in which most tumor T cells derive from the lymph node and then expand within tumor tissue was judged to be consistent with the data.

Lymph node samples were obtained from the axillary draining lymph nodes of breast cancer patients. From its cysteine to its phenylalanine, the CDR3 spans 14 amino acids. The entry retains the CDR3 DNA only, 42 bases that are in frame from base 1. Between the V and J ends, shortened by 1 base and 7 bases respectively, the junction contains 10 bases. For CDR1 and CDR2, the germline V gene lists MNHNS and SASEGT. Instrument used: Illumina HiSeq 2000. TCR beta chain libraries were generated by multiplex PCR amplification. The amplified TCR beta chain products were analyzed by high-throughput sequencing. The public reads were reprocessed in TCRdb via fastp at Q25 and MiXCR, keeping in-frame beta chains. CDR3 protein sequences are deduplicated, and each keeps its most common genes and DNA. This sample has about 130,000 distinct CDR3 sequences in its table, and around 20% of those were observed once. The top ten hold around 2.7% of the sample.

In its sample, this clonotype was seen many times. Its target antigen remains unknown. It has no much larger one-base neighbor in the sample; base qualities were not kept. The specimen was axillary lymph node tissue. Rearrangement joined TRBV6-1 to TRBJ1-4, with a weak D call of TRBD1 (6 bases match). The sequence was obtained from a female donor with breast cancer. Some clones in this sample may be carry-over from other donors' samples. The DNA sequence is as follows: TGTGCCAGCAGTGAAGGCACAGGGTCTGAAAAACTGTTTTTT. It specifies CASSEGTGSEKLFF.